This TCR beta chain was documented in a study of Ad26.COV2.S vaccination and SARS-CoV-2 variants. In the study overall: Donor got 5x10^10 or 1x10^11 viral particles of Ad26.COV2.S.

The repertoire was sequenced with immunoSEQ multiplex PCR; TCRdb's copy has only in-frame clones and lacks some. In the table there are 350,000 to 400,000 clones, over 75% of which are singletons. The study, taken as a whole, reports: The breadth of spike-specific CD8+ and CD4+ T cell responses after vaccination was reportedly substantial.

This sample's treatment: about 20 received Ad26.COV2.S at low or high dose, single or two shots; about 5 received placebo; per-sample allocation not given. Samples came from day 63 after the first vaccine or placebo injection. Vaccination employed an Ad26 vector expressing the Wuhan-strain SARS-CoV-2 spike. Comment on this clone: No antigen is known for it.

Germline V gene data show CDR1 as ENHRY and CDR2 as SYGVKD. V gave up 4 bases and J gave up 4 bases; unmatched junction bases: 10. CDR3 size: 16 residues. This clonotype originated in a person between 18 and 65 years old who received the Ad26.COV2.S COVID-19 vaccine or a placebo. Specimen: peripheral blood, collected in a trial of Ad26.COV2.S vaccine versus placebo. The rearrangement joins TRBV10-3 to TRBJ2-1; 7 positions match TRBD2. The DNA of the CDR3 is TGTGCCATCAGTGGATCTAGCGGTAGGAATTACAATGAGCAGTTCTTC. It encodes CAISGSSGRNYNEQFF.